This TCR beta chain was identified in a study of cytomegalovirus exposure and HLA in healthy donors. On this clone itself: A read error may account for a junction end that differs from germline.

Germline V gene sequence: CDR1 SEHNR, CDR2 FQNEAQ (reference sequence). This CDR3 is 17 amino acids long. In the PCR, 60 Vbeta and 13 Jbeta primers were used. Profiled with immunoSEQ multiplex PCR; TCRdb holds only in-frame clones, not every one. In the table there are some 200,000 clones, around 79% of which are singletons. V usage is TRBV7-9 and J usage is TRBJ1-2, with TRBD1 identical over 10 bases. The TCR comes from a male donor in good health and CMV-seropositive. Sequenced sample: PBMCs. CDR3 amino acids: CSSSFKPGTGEGYGYTF. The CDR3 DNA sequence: TGTTCCAGCAGCTTTAAGCCCGGGACAGGGGAAGGGTATGGCTACACCTTC.